The 2 T cell receptor beta chains below come from one sample, sequenced in a study of CXCR3-negative and CXCR3-positive naive CD8 T cells. Libraries were UMI-labeled 5' RACE TRB cDNA. TCRdb reprocessed the 5' RACE reads and keeps a single row for each CDR3 protein, giving no DNA. This sample's table has 100,000 to 150,000 distinct CDR3 sequences. Sequenced: naive CXCR3- CD8+ T cells from blood. Regarding subset: CD45RO-CCR7+CD27+CD95- naive CD8+ T cells lacking CXCR3 (TNR3-). The receptor source for this set is a human donor in good health. Some clones in this sample may be carry-over from other donors' samples.

The genes are TRBV19 and TRBJ2-1. This CDR3 is built from 12 residues. Germline CDR1 LNHDA, CDR2 SQIVND (reference sequence). CDR3 sequence: CASSIVVGEQFF.

CDR3 loop: CASSLAPWETQYF. V and J are TRBV27 and TRBJ2-5; TCRdb proposes TRBD1, but this gene call is untestable without DNA. Germline values: CDR1 MNHEY, CDR2 SMNVEV (reference sequence). The CDR3 runs 13 residues.